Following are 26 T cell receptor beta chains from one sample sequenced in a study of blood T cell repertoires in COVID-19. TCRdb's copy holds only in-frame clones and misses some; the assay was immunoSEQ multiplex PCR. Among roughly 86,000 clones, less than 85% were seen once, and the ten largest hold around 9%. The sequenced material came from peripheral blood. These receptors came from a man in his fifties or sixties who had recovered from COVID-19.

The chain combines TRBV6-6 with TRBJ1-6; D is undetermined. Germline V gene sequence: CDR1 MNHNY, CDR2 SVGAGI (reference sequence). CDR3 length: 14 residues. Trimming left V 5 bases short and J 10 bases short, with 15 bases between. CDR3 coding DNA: TGTGCCAGCAGTCCACACGACACCGGATCACCCCTCCACTTT. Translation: CASSPHDTGSPLHF.

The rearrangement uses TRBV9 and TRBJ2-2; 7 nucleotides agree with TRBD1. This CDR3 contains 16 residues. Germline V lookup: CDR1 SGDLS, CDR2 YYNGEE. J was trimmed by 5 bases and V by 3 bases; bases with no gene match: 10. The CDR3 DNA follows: TGTGCCAGCAGCGCTGGACAGGCCCGGGGTACCGGGGAGCTGTTTTTT. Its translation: CASSAGQARGTGELFF.

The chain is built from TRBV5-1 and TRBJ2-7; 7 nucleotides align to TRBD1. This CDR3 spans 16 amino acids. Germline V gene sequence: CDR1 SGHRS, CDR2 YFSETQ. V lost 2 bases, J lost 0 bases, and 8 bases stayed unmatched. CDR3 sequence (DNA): TGCGCCAGCAGCTTAGAGGGACAGAGGAACTCCTACGAGCAGTACTTC. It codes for CASSLEGQRNSYEQYF. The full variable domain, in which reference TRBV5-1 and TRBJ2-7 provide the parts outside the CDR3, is KAGVTQTPRYLIKTRGQQVTLSCSPISGHRSVSWYQQTPGQGLQFLFEYFSETQRNKGNFPGRFSGRQFSNSRSEMNVSTLELGDSALYLCASSLEGQRNSYEQYFGPGTRLTVT.

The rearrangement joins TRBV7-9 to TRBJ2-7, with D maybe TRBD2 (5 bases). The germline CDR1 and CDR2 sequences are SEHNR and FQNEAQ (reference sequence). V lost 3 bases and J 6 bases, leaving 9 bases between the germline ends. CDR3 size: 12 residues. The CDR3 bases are TGTGCCAGCAGCTTCACCCGGGGCGAGCAGTACTTC. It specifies CASSFTRGEQYF. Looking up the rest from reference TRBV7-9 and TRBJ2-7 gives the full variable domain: DTGVSQNPRHKITKRGQNVTFRCDPISEHNRLYWYRQTLGQGPEFLTYFQNEAQLEKSRLLSDRFSAERPKGSFSTLEIQRTEQGDSAMYLCASSFTRGEQYFGPGTRLTVT.

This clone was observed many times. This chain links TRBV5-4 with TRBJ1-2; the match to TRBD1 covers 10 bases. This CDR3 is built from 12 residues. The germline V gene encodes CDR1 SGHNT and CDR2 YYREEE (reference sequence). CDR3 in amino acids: CALSGQGYGYTF. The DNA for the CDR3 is TGTGCTCTATCGGGACAGGGGTATGGCTACACCTTC.

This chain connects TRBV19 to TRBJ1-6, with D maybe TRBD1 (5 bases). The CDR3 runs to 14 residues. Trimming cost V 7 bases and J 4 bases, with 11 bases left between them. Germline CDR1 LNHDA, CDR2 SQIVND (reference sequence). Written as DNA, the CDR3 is TGTGCCAGTAATCAGGGAATGTATAATTCACCCCTCCACTTT. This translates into CASNQGMYNSPLHF.

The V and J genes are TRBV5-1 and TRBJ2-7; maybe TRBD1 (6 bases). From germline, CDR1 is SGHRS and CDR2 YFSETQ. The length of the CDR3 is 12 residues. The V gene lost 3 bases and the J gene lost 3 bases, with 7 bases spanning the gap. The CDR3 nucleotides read TGCGCCAGCAGCTCGGACAGCTACGAGCAGTACTTC. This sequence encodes CASSSDSYEQYF.

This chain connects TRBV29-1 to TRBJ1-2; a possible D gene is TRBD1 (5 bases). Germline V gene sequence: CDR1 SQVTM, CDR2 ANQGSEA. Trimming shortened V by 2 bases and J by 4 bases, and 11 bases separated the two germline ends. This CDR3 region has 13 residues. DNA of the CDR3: TGCAGCGTTGAATGGGGCGGAACCTATGGCTACACCTTC. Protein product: CSVEWGGTYGYTF.

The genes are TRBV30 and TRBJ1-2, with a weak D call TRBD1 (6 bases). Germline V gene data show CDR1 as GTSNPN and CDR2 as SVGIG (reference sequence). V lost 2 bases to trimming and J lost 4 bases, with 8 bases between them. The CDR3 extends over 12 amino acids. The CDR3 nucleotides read TGTGCCTGGAGTAGGACAGCCTATGGCTACACCTTC. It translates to CAWSRTAYGYTF.

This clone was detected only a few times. The CDR3 bases are TGTGCCAGCAGCGTAGGGACTACACCATCCGGGGAGCTGTTTTTT. Translated: CASSVGTTPSGELFF. This rearrangement joins TRBV9 to TRBJ2-2, with a weak D call TRBD2 (6 bases). Germline V gene sequence: CDR1 SGDLS, CDR2 YYNGEE. The CDR3 runs 15 residues. Deletions cut 0 bases from V and 6 bases from J, with 12 bases between.

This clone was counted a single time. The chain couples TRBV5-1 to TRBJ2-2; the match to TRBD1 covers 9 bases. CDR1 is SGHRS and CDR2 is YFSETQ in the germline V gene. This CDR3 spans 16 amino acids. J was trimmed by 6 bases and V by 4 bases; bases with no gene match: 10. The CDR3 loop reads CASSPNRGRISGELFF. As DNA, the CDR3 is TGCGCCAGCAGCCCAAACAGGGGGCGTATATCCGGGGAGCTGTTTTTT.

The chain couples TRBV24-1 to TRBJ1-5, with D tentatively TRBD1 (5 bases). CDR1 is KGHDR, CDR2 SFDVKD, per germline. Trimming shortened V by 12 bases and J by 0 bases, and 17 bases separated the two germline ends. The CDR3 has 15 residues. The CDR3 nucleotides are TGTGCCCCGCGGGGGAGAGGCCATAGCAATCAGCCCCAGCATTTT. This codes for CAPRGRGHSNQPQHF.

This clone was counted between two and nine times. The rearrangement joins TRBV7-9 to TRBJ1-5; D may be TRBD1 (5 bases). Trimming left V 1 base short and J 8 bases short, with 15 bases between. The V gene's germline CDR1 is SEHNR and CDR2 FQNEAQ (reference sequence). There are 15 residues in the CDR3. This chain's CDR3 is CASSLDMGRTEPQHF. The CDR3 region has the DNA TGTGCCAGCAGCTTAGACATGGGGCGGACGGAGCCCCAGCATTTT.

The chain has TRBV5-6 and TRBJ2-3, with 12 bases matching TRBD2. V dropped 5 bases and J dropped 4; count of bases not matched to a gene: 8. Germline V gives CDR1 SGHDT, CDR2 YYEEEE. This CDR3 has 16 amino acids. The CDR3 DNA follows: TGTGCCAGCAGTCCTTCGACTAGCGGGGGCGCAGATACGCAGTATTTT. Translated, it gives CASSPSTSGGADTQYF.

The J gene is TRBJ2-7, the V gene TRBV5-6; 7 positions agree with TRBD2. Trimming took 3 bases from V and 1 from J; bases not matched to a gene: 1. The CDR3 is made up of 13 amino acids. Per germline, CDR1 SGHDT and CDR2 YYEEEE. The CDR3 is CASSSGRSYEQYF. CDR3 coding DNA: TGTGCCAGCAGCTCCGGGAGGTCCTACGAGCAGTACTTC.

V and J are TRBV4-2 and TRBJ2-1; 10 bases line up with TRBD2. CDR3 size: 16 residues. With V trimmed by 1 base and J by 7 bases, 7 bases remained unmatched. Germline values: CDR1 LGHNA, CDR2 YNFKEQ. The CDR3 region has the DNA TGTGCCAGCAGCCAAGTCGGGCTAGCGGGGGATAATGAGCAGTTCTTC. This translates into CASSQVGLAGDNEQFF.

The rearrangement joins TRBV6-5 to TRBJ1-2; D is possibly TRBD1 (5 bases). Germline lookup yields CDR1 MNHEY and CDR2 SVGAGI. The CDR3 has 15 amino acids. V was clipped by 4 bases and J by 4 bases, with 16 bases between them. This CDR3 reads CASSLWGGKSYGYTF. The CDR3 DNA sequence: TGTGCCAGCAGTTTGTGGGGGGGGAAGAGCTATGGCTACACCTTC.

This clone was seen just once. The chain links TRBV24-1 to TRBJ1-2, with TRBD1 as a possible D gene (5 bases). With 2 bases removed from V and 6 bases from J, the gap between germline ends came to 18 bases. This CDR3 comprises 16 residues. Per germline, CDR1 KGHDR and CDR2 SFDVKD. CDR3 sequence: CATSDSGRDGYNGYTF. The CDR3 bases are TGTGCCACCAGTGATTCCGGCAGGGATGGCTACAATGGCTACACCTTC.

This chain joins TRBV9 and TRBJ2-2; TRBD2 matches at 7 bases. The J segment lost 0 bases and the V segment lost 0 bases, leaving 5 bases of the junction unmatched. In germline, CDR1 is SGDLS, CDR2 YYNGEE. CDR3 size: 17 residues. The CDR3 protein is CASSVASGKANTGELFF. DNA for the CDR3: TGTGCCAGCAGCGTAGCGAGCGGGAAGGCGAACACCGGGGAGCTGTTTTTT.

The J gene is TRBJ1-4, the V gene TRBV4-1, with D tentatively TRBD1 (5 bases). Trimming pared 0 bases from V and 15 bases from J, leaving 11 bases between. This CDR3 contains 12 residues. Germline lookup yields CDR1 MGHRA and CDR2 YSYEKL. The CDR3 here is CASSQDSLTVFF. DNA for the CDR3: TGCGCCAGCAGCCAAGACTCTTTGACAGTGTTTTTT.

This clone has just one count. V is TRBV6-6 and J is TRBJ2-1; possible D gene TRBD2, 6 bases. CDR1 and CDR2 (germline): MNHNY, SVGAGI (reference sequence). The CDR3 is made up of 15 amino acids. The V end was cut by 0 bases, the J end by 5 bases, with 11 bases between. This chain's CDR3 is CASSYSPGVDNEQFF. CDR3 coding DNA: TGTGCCAGCAGTTACTCTCCGGGAGTCGACAATGAGCAGTTCTTC.

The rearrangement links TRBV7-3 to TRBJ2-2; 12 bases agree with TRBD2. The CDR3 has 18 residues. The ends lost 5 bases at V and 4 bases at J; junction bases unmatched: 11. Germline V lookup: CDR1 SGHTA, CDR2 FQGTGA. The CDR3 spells CASSPRLAGGPSTGELFF. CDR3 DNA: TGTGCCAGCAGCCCCAGGCTAGCGGGAGGGCCGAGCACCGGGGAGCTGTTTTTT.

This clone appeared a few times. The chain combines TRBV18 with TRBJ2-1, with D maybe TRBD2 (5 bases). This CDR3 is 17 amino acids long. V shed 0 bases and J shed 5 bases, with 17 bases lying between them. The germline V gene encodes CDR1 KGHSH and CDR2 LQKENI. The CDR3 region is CASSPPLWERSHNEQFF. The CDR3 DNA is TGTGCCAGCTCACCACCGTTGTGGGAGAGAAGCCACAATGAGCAGTTCTTC.

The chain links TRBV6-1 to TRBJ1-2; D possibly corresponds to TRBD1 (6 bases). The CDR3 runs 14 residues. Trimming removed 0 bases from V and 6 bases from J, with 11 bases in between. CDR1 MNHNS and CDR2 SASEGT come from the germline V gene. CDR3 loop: CASSEARGADGYTF. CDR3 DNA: TGTGCCAGCAGTGAAGCGCGGGGGGCTGATGGCTACACCTTC.

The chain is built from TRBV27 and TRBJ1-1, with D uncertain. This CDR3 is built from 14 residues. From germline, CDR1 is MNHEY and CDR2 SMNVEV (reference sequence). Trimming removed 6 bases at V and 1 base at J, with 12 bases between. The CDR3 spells CASSPISRNTEAFF. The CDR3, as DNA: TGTGCCAGCAGCCCTATAAGTAGGAACACTGAAGCTTTCTTT.

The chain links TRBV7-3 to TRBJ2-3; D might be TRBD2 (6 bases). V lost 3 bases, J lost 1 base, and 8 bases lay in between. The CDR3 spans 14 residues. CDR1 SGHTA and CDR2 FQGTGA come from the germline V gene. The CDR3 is CASSFAGRTDTQYF. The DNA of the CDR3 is TGTGCCAGCAGCTTCGCGGGACGCACAGATACGCAGTATTTT.